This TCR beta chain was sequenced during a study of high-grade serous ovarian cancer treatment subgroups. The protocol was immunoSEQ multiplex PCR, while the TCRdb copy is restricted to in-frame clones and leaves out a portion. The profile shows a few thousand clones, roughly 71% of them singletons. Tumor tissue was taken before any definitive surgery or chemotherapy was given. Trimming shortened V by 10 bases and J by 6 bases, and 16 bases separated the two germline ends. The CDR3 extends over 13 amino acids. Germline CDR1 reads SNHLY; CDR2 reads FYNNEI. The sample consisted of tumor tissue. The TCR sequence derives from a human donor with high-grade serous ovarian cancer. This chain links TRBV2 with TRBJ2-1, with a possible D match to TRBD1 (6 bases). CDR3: CATETQGGNEQFF. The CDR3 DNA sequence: TGTGCCACCGAGACACAGGGTGGCAATGAGCAGTTCTTC. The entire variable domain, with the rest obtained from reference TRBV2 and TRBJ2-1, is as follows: EPEVTQTPSHQVTQMGQEVILRCVPISNHLYFYWYRQILGQKVEFLVSFYNNEISEKSEIFDDQFSVERPDGSNFTLKIRSTKLEDSAMYFCATETQGGNEQFFGPGTRLTVL.